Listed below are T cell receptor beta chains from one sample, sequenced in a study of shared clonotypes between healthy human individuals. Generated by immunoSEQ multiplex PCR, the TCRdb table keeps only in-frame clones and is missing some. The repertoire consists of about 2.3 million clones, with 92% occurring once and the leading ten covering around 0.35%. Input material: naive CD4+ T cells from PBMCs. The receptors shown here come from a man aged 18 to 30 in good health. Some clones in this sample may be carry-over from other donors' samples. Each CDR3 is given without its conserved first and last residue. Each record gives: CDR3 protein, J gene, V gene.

CDR3: ASTGRGVRETQY
J: TRBJ2-5
V: TRBV28

CDR3: ASSYALTGRVEKLF
J: TRBJ1-4
V: TRBV6-5

CDR3: ASSEGRGRTGELF
J: TRBJ2-2
V: TRBV2

CDR3: ASSPLLAVGETQY
J: TRBJ2-5
V: TRBV2

CDR3: ASSLRTGGLHEQY
J: TRBJ2-7
V: TRBV7-9

CDR3: ASSYRGVPDSPLH
J: TRBJ1-6
V: TRBV27

CDR3: ASSPQLAGGRTDTQY
J: TRBJ2-3
V: TRBV28

CDR3: ASSHGGDSYEQY
J: TRBJ2-7
V: TRBV4-2

CDR3: ASSGLAGGREQF
J: TRBJ2-1
V: TRBV10-1

CDR3: ASSPGDKVNQPQH
J: TRBJ1-5
V: TRBV2